Below are 16 T cell receptor beta chains sequenced from a single sample in a study of graft-versus-host responses after intestinal transplantation. Some clones are missing from TCRdb's copy, which holds only in-frame ones; the method was immunoSEQ multiplex PCR. The sample comprises tens of thousands of clones, 90% to 95% of which are singletons, and 0.4% to 0.5% rests with the top ten. For these receptors, no antigen is known. Sequencing was performed on unstimulated CD8+ T cells sorted from spleen or lymph node cells, taken before intestinal transplant. All receptors derive from a human donor who received an intestinal transplant.

On this clone itself: This same CDR3 is encoded by further DNA sequences in the sample. The chain joins TRBV4-1 to TRBJ2-1; the match to TRBD2 covers 11 bases. The germline CDR1 and CDR2 sequences are MGHRA and YSYEKL. The V and J ends lost 4 bases and 7 bases, in that order; junction bases with no gene match: 6. The length of the CDR3 is 15 residues. CDR3 amino acids: CASSLTSGGGNEQFF. CDR3 DNA: TGCGCCAGCAGCCTCACTAGCGGGGGAGGAAATGAGCAGTTCTTC.

Only one count was recorded for this clone. The J gene is TRBJ2-5, the V gene TRBV28; 9 nucleotides agree with TRBD1. Looked up from germline, CDR1 is MDHEN and CDR2 is SYDVKM. The CDR3 runs 16 residues. The V gene end was trimmed by 5 bases and the J gene end by 1 base; junction bases not matched to a gene: 8. The CDR3 spells CASSPAGTGLQETQYF. CDR3 nucleotides: TGTGCCAGCAGTCCGGCCGGGACAGGGCTCCAAGAGACCCAGTACTTC.

The chain links TRBV7-9 to TRBJ2-7, with TRBD1 identical over 7 bases. Germline V lookup: CDR1 SEHNR, CDR2 FQNEAQ (reference sequence). Unmatched junction bases numbered 10, after V lost 5 bases and J lost 3 bases. The CDR3 is 15 residues long. For the CDR3, the DNA is TGTGCCAGCAGCATCGCCGGGACAGCCAGCTACGAGCAGTACTTC. It specifies CASSIAGTASYEQYF.

The genes are TRBV6-4 and TRBJ2-1; 8 bases align to TRBD2. Per the germline V gene, CDR1 is MRHNA and CDR2 is SNTAGT. Unmatched junction bases numbered 8, after V lost 0 bases and J lost 4 bases. The CDR3 is 17 residues long. CDR3 sequence: CASSDSPASGFYNEQFF. The CDR3 coding sequence is TGTGCCAGCAGTGACTCGCCGGCTAGCGGGTTTTACAATGAGCAGTTCTTC.

A single count supports this clone. The chain has TRBV4-3 and TRBJ1-1; D perhaps matches TRBD1 (6 bases). CDR1 LGHNA and CDR2 YSLEER come from the germline V gene. This CDR3 is 14 amino acids long. The V end lost 4 bases, the J end lost 1 base, and 10 bases lay between the germline ends. The chain's CDR3 is CASSPTGANTEAFF. In nucleotides, the CDR3 is TGCGCCAGCAGCCCGACAGGAGCGAACACTGAAGCTTTCTTT.

This clone was found a few times. This sequence joins TRBV30 and TRBJ1-1; a possible D gene is TRBD1 (6 bases). Trimming cost V 1 base and J 0 bases, with 6 bases left between them. There are 13 residues in the CDR3. The germline gives CDR1 GTSNPN, CDR2 SVGIG (reference sequence). In DNA, the CDR3 is TGTGCCTGGAGTGGGACAGTGAACACTGAAGCTTTCTTT. It translates to CAWSGTVNTEAFF. The variable domain in full, with the rest retrieved from reference TRBV30 and TRBJ1-1, is SQTIHQWPATLVQPVGSPLSLECTVEGTSNPNLYWYRQAAGRGLQLLFYSVGIGQISSEVPQNLSASRPQDRQFILSSKKLLLSDSGFYLCAWSGTVNTEAFFGQGTRLTVV.

The chain uses TRBV5-1 and TRBJ2-1; D is possibly TRBD2 (6 bases). This CDR3 has 12 amino acids. Trimming removed 4 bases from V and 9 bases from J, with 11 bases in between. The germline CDR1 and CDR2 sequences are SGHRS and YFSETQ. The CDR3 nucleotides read TGCGCCAGCAGCACGGGGGTGGCTGAGCAGTTCTTC. This sequence encodes CASSTGVAEQFF. The full variable domain, completed using reference TRBV5-1 and TRBJ2-1, is KAGVTQTPRYLIKTRGQQVTLSCSPISGHRSVSWYQQTPGQGLQFLFEYFSETQRNKGNFPGRFSGRQFSNSRSEMNVSTLELGDSALYLCASSTGVAEQFFGPGTRLTVL.

The chain joins TRBV7-3 to TRBJ2-7, with 7 bases fitting TRBD2. The CDR3 loop spans 14 amino acids. CDR1 is SGHTA, CDR2 FQGTGA, per germline. V dropped 6 bases and J dropped 3; count of bases not matched to a gene: 8. In DNA form, the CDR3 reads TGTGCCAGCAGTCCTAGCGGTAGGGGCTACGAGCAGTACTTC. Translated: CASSPSGRGYEQYF.

The V call is TRBV6-6, the J call TRBJ1-6, with a possible D match to TRBD1 (5 bases). The V gene's germline CDR1 is MNHNY and CDR2 SVGAGI (reference sequence). The CDR3 loop spans 16 amino acids. V shed 0 bases and J shed 10 bases, with 16 bases lying between them. CDR3 bases: TGTGCCAGCAGTTACTCGATAAGCAGGGAAGACTCACCCCTCCACTTT. Translation gives CASSYSISREDSPLHF.

This chain joins TRBV19 and TRBJ2-3, with 10 bases aligning to TRBD1. The CDR3 totals 18 residues. The junction had 11 bases not matched to a gene; V was cut back by 3 bases and J by 2 bases. Germline CDR1 reads LNHDA; CDR2 reads SQIVND (reference sequence). DNA for the CDR3: TGTGCCAGTAGTATGAGGAGGTGGACAGGGGGGGTCACAGATACGCAGTATTTT. Translating gives CASSMRRWTGGVTDTQYF.

J is TRBJ2-5 and V is TRBV6-1, with TRBD1 matching 8 bases. The J call may be wrong; the DNA end is better matched by TRBJ2-7. There are 14 residues in the CDR3. In germline, CDR1 is MNHNS, CDR2 SASEGT. CDR3: CASIPDRELYEQYF. The DNA of the CDR3 is TGTGCCAGCATTCCGGACAGGGAACTTTACGAGCAGTACTTC.

The chain combines TRBV28 with TRBJ1-1; D unresolved. The CDR3 has 14 amino acids. V was trimmed by 4 bases and J by 7 bases, leaving 16 bases between them. Germline CDR1 and CDR2: MDHEN and SYDVKM. DNA of the CDR3: TGTGCCAGCAGTTCTACTAGAGGGCCCTTTGAAGCTTTCTTT. Its protein product is CASSSTRGPFEAFF.

The chain employs TRBV5-6 and TRBJ2-1, with 7 bases aligning to TRBD1. CDR1 is SGHDT, CDR2 YYEEEE, per germline. This CDR3 spans 14 amino acids. The V gene end was trimmed by 7 bases and the J gene end by 9 bases; junction bases not matched to a gene: 13. Here the CDR3 DNA reads TGTGCCAGCGGACCCGACAGGGTTATCGGTGAGCAGTTCTTC. Translation gives CASGPDRVIGEQFF.

This chain connects TRBV30 to TRBJ2-1; 9 bases map to TRBD2. Germline loops: CDR1 GTSNPN, CDR2 SVGIG (reference sequence). The V gene end was trimmed by 2 bases and the J gene end by 7 bases; junction bases not matched to a gene: 24. The CDR3 is made up of 20 amino acids. Written as DNA, the CDR3 is TGTGCCTGGAGTCCCGCGTTAGCGGGAGTTTCAACCCCCCTCCAAAATGAGCAGTTCTTC. Translating gives CAWSPALAGVSTPLQNEQFF.

Points on this clone: The sample carries other DNA sequences with the same CDR3. The J gene is TRBJ2-2, the V gene TRBV29-1; D possibly corresponds to TRBD2 (6 bases). Germline CDR1 and CDR2: SQVTM and ANQGSEA. The V gene lost 3 bases and the J gene lost 0 bases, with 11 bases spanning the gap. The CDR3 is 15 residues long. The CDR3, as DNA: TGCAGCGTTGAGGGTCGGGGGACGAACACCGGGGAGCTGTTTTTT. It codes for CSVEGRGTNTGELFF.

This clone was found once. The J gene is TRBJ1-2, the V gene TRBV4-3; D is undetermined. Germline V lookup: CDR1 LGHNA, CDR2 YSLEER. Deletions cut 0 bases from V and 6 bases from J, with 17 bases between. The CDR3 loop spans 16 amino acids. CDR3 sequence: CASSQETGPRRDGYTF. The CDR3 DNA reads as TGCGCCAGCAGCCAAGAAACTGGCCCGAGGAGAGATGGCTACACCTTC.